This T cell receptor beta chain was identified in a study of blood T cell repertoires in COVID-19. Across the study: From T cells, B-cell-depleted T cells, or PBMCs came the material, which was cDNA or gDNA.

Only one count was recorded for this clone. Authors' data handling: Using reference gene primer amplification, nucleated cell counts were estimated. Repertoires were generated with immunoSEQ multiplex PCR, while TCRdb's copy carries only in-frame clones and drops some. For V, J and clone size, that table is used; D and trimming come from the DNA. The data contain 100,000 to 150,000 clones, under 90% of them singletons. Germline CDR1 and CDR2: LGHDT and YNNKEL (reference sequence). The CDR3 loop spans 13 amino acids. V lost 0 bases and J lost 10, with 12 bases in between. Enrollees, roughly 18 to 90 years old, lived in 20 to 25 US areas.

This TCR derives from a man aged 40-55 years with acute COVID-19. Sample: PBMCs or T cells enriched from blood (not recorded which). The chain combines TRBV3-1 (or the pseudogene TRBV3-2) with TRBJ1-1; D is ambiguous. CDR3 nucleotides: TGTGCCAGCAGCCAAGATCTAGCAGGTAGAGCTTTCTTT. It is translated as CASSQDLAGRAFF.